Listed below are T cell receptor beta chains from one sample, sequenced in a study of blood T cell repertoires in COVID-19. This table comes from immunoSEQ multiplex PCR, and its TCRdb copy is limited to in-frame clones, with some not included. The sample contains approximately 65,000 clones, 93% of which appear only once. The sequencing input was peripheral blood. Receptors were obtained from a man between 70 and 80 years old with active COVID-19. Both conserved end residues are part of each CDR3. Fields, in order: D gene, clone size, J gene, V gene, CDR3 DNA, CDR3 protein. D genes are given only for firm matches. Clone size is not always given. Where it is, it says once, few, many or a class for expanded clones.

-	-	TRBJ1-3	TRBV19	TGTGCCAGTAGTGTGGGCCCTGCGAACACCATATATTTT	CASSVGPANTIYF
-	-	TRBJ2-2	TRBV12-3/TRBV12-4	TGTGCCAGCAGTTTTACCGGGGCCGGGGAGCTGTTTTTT	CASSFTGAGELFF
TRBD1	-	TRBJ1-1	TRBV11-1	TGTGCCAGCAGCTCCGACTCCACCGGGACAGGGATTGGAGCTTTCTTT	CASSSDSTGTGIGAFF
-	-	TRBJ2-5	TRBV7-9	TGTGCCAGCAGCCACCCCCTTGGGTCGGGTCAAGAGACCCAGTACTTC	CASSHPLGSGQETQYF
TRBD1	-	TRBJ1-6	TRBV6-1	TGTGCCAGCAGTGAAGCATCAGGACAGGGTTCACCCCTCCACTTT	CASSEASGQGSPLHF
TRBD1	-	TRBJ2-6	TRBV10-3	TGTGCCACACAGGGGGCGGCTGGGGCCAACGTCCTGACTTTC	CATQGAAGANVLTF
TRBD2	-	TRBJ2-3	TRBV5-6	TGTGCCAGCAGCTTGGGCTCTAGCGGGGCCTATACAGATACGCAGTATTTT	CASSLGSSGAYTDTQYF
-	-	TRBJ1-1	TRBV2	TGTGCCACCAAACTGGGTTGGATGAAGGGCGCGGGTGAAGCTTTCTTT	CATKLGWMKGAGEAFF
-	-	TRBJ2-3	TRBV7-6	TGTGCCAGCAGCTTAGTCGCGCGGAACACAGATACGCAGTATTTT	CASSLVARNTDTQYF
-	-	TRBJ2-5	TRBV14	TGTGCCAGCAGCCAAAGTACAGTGGAAGAGACCCAGTACTTC	CASSQSTVEETQYF
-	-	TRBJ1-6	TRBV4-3	TGCGCCAGCAGCAATACAGGGTCCTATAATTCACCCCTCCACTTT	CASSNTGSYNSPLHF
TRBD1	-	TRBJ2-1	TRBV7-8	TGTGCCAGCAGCTTAGCCAGACAGGGATCCTACAATGAGCAGTTCTTC	CASSLARQGSYNEQFF
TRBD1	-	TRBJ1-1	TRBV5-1	TGCGCCAGCAGCCTTACTACCGGACAGGTTAACACTGAAGCTTTCTTT	CASSLTTGQVNTEAFF
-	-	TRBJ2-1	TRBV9	TGTGCCAGCGGCATTGAGCAGTTCTTC	CASGIEQFF
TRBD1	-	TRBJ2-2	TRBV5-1	TGCGCCAGCAGCTTGGTGACGACAGGGGCCACCGGGGAGCTGTTTTTT	CASSLVTTGATGELFF
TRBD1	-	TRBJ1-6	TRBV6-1	TGTGCCAGCAGTGAGGGGGACAGGGGGCGAACTTCACCCCTCCACTTT	CASSEGDRGRTSPLHF
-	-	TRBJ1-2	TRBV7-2	TGTGCCAGCAGCTTAGCGTCAGGGGCGGCCAACTATGGCTACACCTTC	CASSLASGAANYGYTF
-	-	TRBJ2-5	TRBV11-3	TGTGCCAGCAGCTTAGTCGAAGAGACCCAGTACTTC	CASSLVEETQYF
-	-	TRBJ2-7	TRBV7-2	TGTGCCAGCAGCTTGGCTGACTACGAGCAGTACTTC	CASSLADYEQYF
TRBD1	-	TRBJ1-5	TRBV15	TGTGCCACCAGCACCGACAGGGAAGCTCAGCCCCAGCATTTT	CATSTDREAQPQHF
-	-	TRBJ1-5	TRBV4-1	TGCGCCAGCAGCCAACACGTCCTGGGGGCGGACAATCAGCCCCAGCATTTT	CASSQHVLGADNQPQHF
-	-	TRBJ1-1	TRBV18	TGTGCCAGCTCACCTCAAGAACACCCGAACACTGAAGCTTTCTTT	CASSPQEHPNTEAFF
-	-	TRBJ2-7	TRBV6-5	TGTGCCAGCAGTTACTCCAAAGGTTGGGGCCACTACGAGCAGTACTTC	CASSYSKGWGHYEQYF
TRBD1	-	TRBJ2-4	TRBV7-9	TGTGCCAGCAGCTTGCAGGGGGCCGGAAACATTCAGTACTTC	CASSLQGAGNIQYF
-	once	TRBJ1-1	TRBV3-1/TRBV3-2	TGTGCCAGCAGCCTAGCCGGGACAAACACTGAAGCTTTCTTT	CASSLAGTNTEAFF
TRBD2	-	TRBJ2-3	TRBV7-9	TGTGCCAGCAGCTTAGCTCCGACTAGCGGGGTCCCCACAGATACGCAGTATTTT	CASSLAPTSGVPTDTQYF
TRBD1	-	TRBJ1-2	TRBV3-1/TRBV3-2	TGTGCCAGCAGCCGCGGACAGGTGAACTATGGCTACACCTTC	CASSRGQVNYGYTF
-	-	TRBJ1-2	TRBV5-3	TGTGCCAGAATTAGGACAGCTAACTATGGCTACACCTTC	CARIRTANYGYTF